Below are 25 T cell receptor beta chains sequenced from a single sample in a study of blood T cell repertoires in COVID-19. Measured with immunoSEQ multiplex PCR; TCRdb has only the in-frame clones, and not every one. The sample shows roughly 140,000 clones, 75% to 85% of them seen only once. The material sequenced was peripheral blood. The source is a woman in her fifties or sixties with acute or convalescent COVID-19.

The chain is built from TRBV7-8 and TRBJ1-6; D is ambiguous. The CDR3 runs to 14 residues. V shed 1 base and J shed 6 bases, with 7 bases lying between them. Germline V gene data show CDR1 as SGHVS and CDR2 as FQNEAQ. The CDR3 reads CASSLGQSNSPLHF. In DNA form, the CDR3 reads TGTGCCAGCAGCTTAGGGCAAAGTAATTCACCCCTCCACTTT. Full variable domain (remainder filled in from reference TRBV7-8 and TRBJ1-6): GAGVSQSPRYKVAKRGQDVALRCDPISGHVSLFWYQQALGQGPEFLTYFQNEAQLDKSGLPSDRFFAERPEGSVSTLKIQRTQQEDSAVYLCASSLGQSNSPLHFGNGTRLTVT.

This clone was detected once. The J gene is TRBJ1-3, the V gene TRBV5-8; D is perhaps TRBD1 (5 bases). CDR3 length equals 14 residues. CDR1 and CDR2 from the germline V gene are SGHTS and YDEGEE. V was trimmed by 0 bases and J by 5 bases, leaving 9 bases between them. In DNA, the CDR3 is TGTGCCAGCAGCTTGGAAGGGGCGCGAAACACCATATATTTT. Translation gives CASSLEGARNTIYF.

V and J are TRBV5-5 and TRBJ1-2, with TRBD1 as a possible D gene (6 bases). CDR3 length equals 13 residues. Trimming took 1 base from V and 8 from J, leaving 12 bases between them. The germline CDR1 and CDR2 sequences are SGHKS and YYEKEE (reference sequence). The CDR3 sequence: CASSLIGGEGYTF. The CDR3 region has the DNA TGTGCCAGCAGCTTGATAGGGGGTGAGGGCTACACCTTC.

This sequence joins TRBV28 and TRBJ2-1; TRBD1 matches 8 bases. Germline lookup yields CDR1 MDHEN and CDR2 SYDVKM. Trimming cost V 4 bases and J 7 bases; bases outside gene matches: 9. This CDR3 has 15 residues. The CDR3 loop is CASSWQGAARNEQFF. The CDR3 DNA reads TGTGCCAGCAGTTGGCAGGGGGCCGCGCGGAATGAGCAGTTCTTC.

This chain joins TRBV2 and TRBJ1-1; 9 bases are a match to TRBD1. The V segment lost 7 bases and the J segment 1 base; nucleotides outside the gene matches: 4. Germline CDR1 reads SNHLY; CDR2 reads FYNNEI. This CDR3 is 14 amino acids long. In DNA form, the CDR3 reads TGTGCCAGCAAGAGGGACAGGGAGAACACTGAAGCTTTCTTT. This encodes CASKRDRENTEAFF.

V gene TRBV30 combines with J gene TRBJ2-1; no clear D. The V end was cut by 0 bases, the J end by 7 bases, with 4 bases between. The CDR3 is made up of 11 amino acids. CDR1 and CDR2 from the germline V gene are GTSNPN and SVGIG (reference sequence). The DNA of the CDR3 is TGTGCCTGGAGTGTGACTAATGAGCAGTTCTTC. This sequence encodes CAWSVTNEQFF.

The chain is built from TRBV3-1 (or the pseudogene TRBV3-2) and TRBJ1-4; D uncertain. This CDR3 has 14 amino acids. Trimming cost V 0 bases and J 7 bases, with 9 bases left between them. Per the germline V gene, CDR1 is LGHDT and CDR2 is YNNKEL (reference sequence). CDR3 coding DNA: TGTGCCAGCAGCCAAGAGTTAGGGAGTGAAAAACTGTTTTTT. Translated, it gives CASSQELGSEKLFF.

The V gene is TRBV6-5, the J gene TRBJ1-1; no definite D call. The V gene's germline CDR1 is MNHEY and CDR2 SVGAGI. V lost 5 bases and J 3 bases, leaving 13 bases between the germline ends. The CDR3 is 14 amino acids. CDR3 protein: CASSKLGEDTEAFF. The CDR3 bases are TGTGCCAGCAGTAAACTTGGGGAGGACACTGAAGCTTTCTTT.

The chain combines TRBV28 with TRBJ1-1, with D possibly matching TRBD1 (6 bases). The CDR3 loop spans 15 amino acids. The germline gives CDR1 MDHEN, CDR2 SYDVKM. V lost 6 bases, J lost 4 bases, and 18 bases lay in between. The CDR3 sequence is CASRNVDSHGTEAFF. The CDR3 bases are TGTGCCAGCAGGAACGTGGACAGCCATGGCACTGAAGCTTTCTTT.

The V and J genes are TRBV2 and TRBJ2-2, with 7 bases identical to TRBD2. The CDR3 runs 15 residues. The J segment lost 2 bases and the V segment lost 4 bases, leaving 4 bases of the junction unmatched. CDR1 and CDR2 from the germline V gene are SNHLY and FYNNEI. CDR3 nucleotides: TGTGCCAGCAGTGTCGGGGGGATCAACACCGGGGAGCTGTTTTTT. It translates to CASSVGGINTGELFF.

The V and J genes are TRBV18 and TRBJ2-5; 8 bases are a match to TRBD1. Germline values: CDR1 KGHSH, CDR2 LQKENI. The CDR3 is 17 residues long. Losses at the gene ends were 1 base for V and 5 bases for J; bases not matched to a gene: 12. For the CDR3, the DNA is TGTGCCAGCTCACCACTTTCCTCCCAGGGGGCATTTGAGACCCAGTACTTC. As protein: CASSPLSSQGAFETQYF.

The chain uses TRBV29-1 and TRBJ2-3; the D gene is possibly TRBD1 (6 bases). V lost 7 bases and J 4 bases, leaving 18 bases between the germline ends. Germline CDR1 is SQVTM and CDR2 is ANQGSEA. The CDR3 contains 14 residues. The CDR3 spells CSAAPGQPPDTQYF. For the CDR3, the DNA is TGCAGCGCCGCGCCCGGACAGCCGCCAGATACGCAGTATTTT.

This chain uses TRBV7-3 with TRBJ1-2; TRBD1 agrees at 8 bases. This CDR3 comprises 14 residues. The germline V gene encodes CDR1 SGHTA and CDR2 FQGTGA. After removal of 5 bases from V and 8 bases from J, the junction contained 10 bases not matched to a gene. CDR3: CASSPGAGGYGYTF. For the CDR3, the DNA is TGTGCCAGCAGCCCAGGGGCAGGGGGCTACGGCTACACCTTC. Supplemented by reference TRBV7-3 and TRBJ1-2, the full variable domain reads GAGVSQTPSNKVTEKGKYVELRCDPISGHTALYWYRQSLGQGPEFLIYFQGTGAADDSGLPNDRFFAVRPEGSVSTLKIQRTERGDSAVYLCASSPGAGGYGYTFGSGTRLTVV.

The J gene is TRBJ1-5, the V gene TRBV10-2, with D perhaps matching TRBD1 (6 bases). The CDR3 consists of 13 residues. Germline loops: CDR1 WSHSY, CDR2 SAAADI. Deletions cut 10 bases from V and 1 base from J, with 11 bases between. CDR3 in DNA: TGCGCCACACGGACAGCGAGCAATCAGCCCCAGCATTTT. It is translated as CATRTASNQPQHF.

The V gene is TRBV20-1, the J gene TRBJ1-2; D remains ambiguous. V was cut by 4 bases and J by 4 bases, with 7 bases left in between. The CDR3 length is 11 residues. Germline CDR1 reads DFQATT; CDR2 reads SNEGSKA (reference sequence). In DNA, the CDR3 is TGCAGTGCTAACAATGTCTATGGCTACACCTTC. Translated: CSANNVYGYTF.

This clone was seen more than once but under ten times. The chain recombines TRBV3-1 (or the pseudogene TRBV3-2) with TRBJ1-1; no clear D gene. CDR1 and CDR2 (germline): LGHDT, YNNKEL (reference sequence). V lost 5 bases and J lost 5, with 6 bases in between. This CDR3 spans 11 amino acids. Here the CDR3 reads CASSALTEAFF. The CDR3 region has the DNA TGTGCCAGCAGCGCCCTAACTGAAGCTTTCTTT.

V is TRBV30 and J is TRBJ2-1; 10 bases map to TRBD2. There are 16 residues in the CDR3. Looked up from germline, CDR1 is GTSNPN and CDR2 is SVGIG (reference sequence). V trimming: 5 bases; J trimming: 2 bases; junction bases outside the gene matches: 9. CDR3 in DNA: TGTGCCTGGGGTTCGTTGGGACTAGCGCCCTACAATGAGCAGTTCTTC. It codes for CAWGSLGLAPYNEQFF.

The CDR3 DNA follows: TGTGCCAGCAGCCAAGCAGCGAGTAGCTATGAGCAGTTCTTC. This sequence encodes CASSQAASSYEQFF. This chain joins TRBV3-1 (or the pseudogene TRBV3-2) and TRBJ2-1; D is undetermined. The CDR3 is 14 residues long. CDR1 is LGHDT, CDR2 YNNKEL, per germline (reference sequence). V was clipped by 1 base and J by 8 bases, with 12 bases between them.

The genes are TRBV10-3 and TRBJ1-4; D gene ambiguous. This CDR3 comprises 15 residues. Trimming cost V 6 bases and J 0 bases, with 11 bases left between them. Germline V CDR1 and CDR2: ENHRY, SYGVKD. Here the CDR3 reads CAISTGRATNEKLFF. The CDR3, as DNA: TGTGCCATCAGCACTGGGAGGGCAACTAATGAAAAACTGTTTTTT.

This clone was seen more than once but under ten times. The chain couples TRBV7-9 to TRBJ1-1; D uncertain. V was cut by 2 bases and J by 11 bases, with 18 bases left in between. The germline gives CDR1 SEHNR, CDR2 FQNEAQ (reference sequence). This CDR3 region has 14 residues. The CDR3 sequence: CASSLNPPTGGAFF. CDR3 coding DNA: TGTGCCAGCAGCTTAAACCCACCGACCGGAGGGGCTTTCTTT.

CDR3 sequence: CASSEEVSKAGLMNTEAFF. CDR3 sequence (DNA): TGTGCCAGCAGTGAAGAAGTTTCCAAGGCAGGGCTTATGAACACTGAAGCTTTCTTT. The chain recombines TRBV2 with TRBJ1-1, with D tentatively TRBD1 (5 bases). This CDR3 is built from 19 residues. Germline CDR1 is SNHLY and CDR2 is FYNNEI. V was cut by 1 base and J by 0 bases, with 21 bases left in between.

V usage is TRBV7-9 and J usage is TRBJ2-1; TRBD2 matches 7 bases. After removal of 1 base from V and 7 bases from J, the junction contained 4 bases not matched to a gene. This CDR3 comprises 14 residues. Per the germline V gene, CDR1 is SEHNR and CDR2 is FQNEAQ (reference sequence). CDR3 in DNA: TGTGCCAGCAGCTTAGAAGCGGGAACGAATGAGCAGTTCTTC. Its translation: CASSLEAGTNEQFF.

The genes are TRBV27 and TRBJ1-2; D gene ambiguous. Trimming left V 5 bases short and J 0 bases short, with 7 bases between. The CDR3 is made up of 13 amino acids. Germline V gene data show CDR1 as MNHEY and CDR2 as SMNVEV (reference sequence). The CDR3 coding sequence is TGTGCCAGCAGTACCAGTTCTAACTATGGCTACACCTTC. Translation: CASSTSSNYGYTF.

The J gene is TRBJ1-1, the V gene TRBV4-3; D gene unclear. This CDR3 region has 14 residues. V was clipped by 1 base and J by 2 bases, with 8 bases between them. Per germline, CDR1 LGHNA and CDR2 YSLEER. CDR3 DNA: TGCGCCAGCAGCCAAGCTCCGGGAAACACTGAAGCTTTCTTT. Translating it yields CASSQAPGNTEAFF.

The rearrangement uses TRBV7-2 and TRBJ1-6, with D perhaps TRBD1 (5 bases). V was pared by 1 base and J by 0 bases, with 13 bases between. The CDR3 spans 18 residues. Per the germline V gene, CDR1 is SGHTA and CDR2 is FQGNSA. CDR3 sequence reads: CASSLDVTAISYNSPLHF. In DNA form, the CDR3 reads TGTGCCAGCAGCTTAGACGTGACAGCTATCTCCTATAATTCACCCCTCCACTTT.